The source of this T cell receptor beta chain is a study of human T cells and chemical hapten exposure. As for the study in general: On approximately 2 cm by approximately 2 cm of upper inner arm skin, sensitization was performed with 2% DPC. There were weekly diphenylcyclopropenone doses to the scalp for patients throughout the approximately 25-week study.

This clonotype was counted many times. Time point reported: pre-sensitization, week 0. The sample's treatment: therapeutic diphenylcyclopropenone sensitization with weekly scalp DPC. Unique molecular identifiers were linked by the library to individual cDNA molecules. As handled by the study authors: Sample TCR totals centred on a median of approximately 100,000, ranging about 20,000 to 750,000. TCRdb reprocessed the RACE reads with MiXCR, giving one entry per CDR3 protein. The V and J calls and clone size are TCRdb's, not the authors'. The sample lists 150,000 to 200,000 distinct CDR3 sequences; around 30% were seen once. The sequencing used whole blood, collected in connection with sensitization to the hapten diphenylcyclopropenone (DPC). This TCR was recovered from a woman between 25 and 40 years old with alopecia areata. Some clones in this sample may be carry-over from other donors' samples.

CDR3 region: CASSRTEYEQYF. The CDR3 DNA is TGTGCCAGCAGTCGGACAGAATACGAGCAGTACTTC. The V and J genes are TRBV28 and TRBJ2-7; possibly TRBD1 for D (6 bases). CDR1 and CDR2 from the germline V gene are MDHEN and SYDVKM. This CDR3 comprises 12 residues. Trimming removed 5 bases at V and 4 bases at J, with 9 bases between.